This passage covers 14 T cell receptor beta chains from one sample sequenced in a study of blood T cell repertoires in COVID-19. Assay used: immunoSEQ multiplex PCR; TCRdb lists only in-frame clones, some missing. Of some 460,000 clones in the sample, around nine tenths were seen once. Sequenced input: peripheral blood. The receptors here all came from a woman aged 25-40 years with acute or convalescent COVID-19.

V is TRBV3-1 (or the pseudogene TRBV3-2) and J is TRBJ2-7, with D uncertain. The V end was cut by 4 bases, the J end by 2 bases, with 6 bases between. The CDR3 extends over 12 amino acids. CDR1 and CDR2 from the germline V gene are LGHDT and YNNKEL (reference sequence). CDR3 residues: CASSLETYEQYF. DNA for the CDR3: TGTGCCAGCAGCCTGGAGACCTACGAGCAGTACTTC.

The CDR3 coding sequence is TGCAGCGTTGACGCGGGGGAAGAGACCCAGTACTTC. Translating it yields CSVDAGEETQYF. V gene TRBV29-1 combines with J gene TRBJ2-5; TRBD2 matches at 7 bases. The trim removed 3 bases at V and 3 bases at J, leaving 1 base unmatched. There are 12 residues in the CDR3. Germline lookup yields CDR1 SQVTM and CDR2 ANQGSEA.

The V and J genes are TRBV7-8 and TRBJ2-5, with TRBD2 as a possible D gene (6 bases). Germline assignment: CDR1 SGHVS and CDR2 FQNEAQ. The V gene lost 1 base and the J gene lost 7 bases, with 10 bases spanning the gap. The CDR3 has 13 residues. CDR3 nucleotides: TGTGCCAGCAGCTTAGAACTAGCTGTGACCCAGTACTTC. Protein sequence: CASSLELAVTQYF.

V gene TRBV5-5 combines with J gene TRBJ2-2; 7 bases map to TRBD1. Germline CDR1 reads SGHKS; CDR2 reads YYEKEE (reference sequence). With V trimmed by 4 bases and J by 3 bases, 12 bases remained unmatched. This CDR3 has 17 residues. CDR3 sequence (DNA): TGTGCCAGCAGCGACAGGGAAAATCGATTGGACACCGGGGAGCTGTTTTTT. Protein sequence: CASSDRENRLDTGELFF.

This chain joins TRBV5-6 and TRBJ1-2; D not certain. Germline loops: CDR1 SGHDT, CDR2 YYEEEE. There are 14 residues in the CDR3. The V end lost 0 bases, the J end lost 3 bases, and 9 bases lay between the germline ends. CDR3 bases: TGTGCCAGCAGCTTGGGGGAGCTTCACTATGGCTACACCTTC. Protein product: CASSLGELHYGYTF. The variable domain in full, with the rest retrieved from reference TRBV5-6 and TRBJ1-2, is DAGVTQSPTHLIKTRGQQVTLRCSPKSGHDTVSWYQQALGQGPQFIFQYYEEEERQRGNFPDRFSGHQFPNYSSELNVNALLLGDSALYLCASSLGELHYGYTFGSGTRLTVV.

This chain uses TRBV7-3 with TRBJ1-6; D not certain. Per germline, CDR1 SGHTA and CDR2 FQGTGA. V was shortened by 1 base and J by 6 bases, with 13 bases between the two germline ends. The CDR3 has 16 amino acids. Here the CDR3 DNA reads TGTGCCAGCAGCTTAAGTGGGAGCAACGTTAATTCACCCCTCCACTTT. Translating gives CASSLSGSNVNSPLHF.

V usage is TRBV6-5 and J usage is TRBJ1-1; TRBD1 aligns across 10 bases. The ends lost 5 bases at V and 7 bases at J; junction bases unmatched: 7. CDR1 and CDR2 (germline): MNHEY, SVGAGI. This CDR3 contains 14 residues. Here the CDR3 DNA reads TGTGCCAGCAGTATGACAGGGGGCGCGCTTGAAGCTTTCTTT. It is translated as CASSMTGGALEAFF.

This chain connects TRBV15 to TRBJ2-7; 9 bases align to TRBD1. The germline V gene encodes CDR1 LNHNV and CDR2 YYDKDF (reference sequence). This CDR3 comprises 15 residues. The V gene end was trimmed by 0 bases and the J gene end by 4 bases; junction bases not matched to a gene: 4. CDR3 sequence reads: CATSREDRGEYEQYF. In DNA form, the CDR3 reads TGTGCCACCAGCAGAGAGGACAGGGGAGAATACGAGCAGTACTTC.

V gene TRBV28 combines with J gene TRBJ1-6; the D gene is possibly TRBD1 (5 bases). Germline CDR1 MDHEN, CDR2 SYDVKM. This CDR3 spans 13 amino acids. Trimming took 2 bases from V and 11 from J, leaving 10 bases between them. This chain's CDR3 is CASSLNRWAPLHF. The CDR3 DNA reads TGTGCCAGCAGTTTAAACAGGTGGGCACCCCTCCACTTT.

This chain uses TRBV7-7 with TRBJ2-7, with TRBD2 as a possible D gene (6 bases). The V end was cut by 3 bases, the J end by 4 bases, with 16 bases between. Germline CDR1 SSHAT, CDR2 FNYEAQ (reference sequence). CDR3 size: 15 residues. As DNA, the CDR3 is TGTGCCAGCAGCTTGGGGGACGGGGGACTTTACGAGCAGTACTTC. It translates to CASSLGDGGLYEQYF. The full variable domain, its missing parts supplied by reference TRBV7-7 and TRBJ2-7, is GAGVSQSPRYKVTKRGQDVTLRCDPISSHATLYWYQQALGQGPEFLTYFNYEAQPDKSGLPSDRFSAERPEGSISTLTIQRTEQRDSAMYRCASSLGDGGLYEQYFGPGTRLTVT.

The V gene is TRBV12-5, the J gene TRBJ1-1; 8 nucleotides align to TRBD1. Germline loops: CDR1 LGHNT, CDR2 FRNRAP. CDR3 length: 15 amino acids. V was pared by 5 bases and J by 1 base, with 6 bases of the junction left unmatched. The CDR3 nucleotides read TGTGCTAGTGGTAACGGACAGGGAGGGAACACTGAAGCTTTCTTT. Translating it yields CASGNGQGGNTEAFF.

This chain connects TRBV7-9 to TRBJ2-7, with D possibly being TRBD1 (6 bases). This CDR3 is built from 15 residues. Trimming shortened V by 1 base and J by 7 bases, and 17 bases separated the two germline ends. Germline V lookup: CDR1 SEHNR, CDR2 FQNEAQ (reference sequence). The CDR3 loop is CASSLVGTPAPEQYF. Written as DNA, the CDR3 is TGTGCCAGCAGCTTAGTTGGGACACCGGCACCTGAGCAGTACTTC.

The J gene is TRBJ2-1, the V gene TRBV6-2 or TRBV6-3; tentatively, D is TRBD2 (5 bases). The V gene's germline CDR1 is MNHEY and CDR2 SVGEGT. The CDR3 runs to 15 residues. Trimming cost V 2 bases and J 0 bases, with 8 bases left between them. CDR3 region: CASSYVEGSYNEQFF. As DNA, the CDR3 is TGTGCCAGCAGTTACGTCGAGGGCTCCTACAATGAGCAGTTCTTC.

This chain's CDR3 is CASSPSGRGGFSYEQYF. The CDR3, as DNA: TGTGCCAGCAGCCCATCGGGCCGGGGGGGCTTCTCCTACGAGCAGTACTTC. This sequence joins TRBV7-6 and TRBJ2-7; TRBD2 aligns across 8 bases. V dropped 5 bases and J dropped 0; count of bases not matched to a gene: 12. The CDR3 covers 17 residues. Germline CDR1 reads SGHVS; CDR2 reads FNYEAQ.